This record concerns one TCR beta chain sequence. This specimen belongs to a study of blood T cells in healthy people across ages. Combining a sample-barcoded 5' primer with a J-beta primer mix, a second PCR ran for about 7 to 11 cycles. Every individual sample yielded 2.5 million or more paired-end reads (each containing CDR3). TCRdb used MiXCR to reprocess the 5' RACE reads, holding one entry per CDR3 protein. This table holds approximately 690,000 distinct CDR3 sequences, roughly 50% found once. The CDR3 sequence is 12 residues long. The ends were cut back, 6 bases at V and 4 bases at J, with 12 bases in the middle. The V gene's germline CDR1 is DFQATT and CDR2 SNEGSKA (reference sequence). The people who gave samples were healthy Caucasians from Russia, aged roughly 6 to 95.

The receptor's source is a man aged 55 to 70 in good health. The chain joins TRBV20-1 to TRBJ1-1; D ambiguous. Source material: blood. The CDR3, as DNA: TGCAGTGCCGCAGGAACGAGCACTGAAGCTTTCTTT. It yields the protein CSAAGTSTEAFF.